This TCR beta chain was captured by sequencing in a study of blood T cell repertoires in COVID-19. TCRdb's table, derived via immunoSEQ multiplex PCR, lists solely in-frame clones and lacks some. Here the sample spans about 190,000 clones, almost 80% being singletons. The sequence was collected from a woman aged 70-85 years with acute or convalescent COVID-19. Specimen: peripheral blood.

The CDR3, as DNA: TGTGCCAGCAGCTTAACGGCTAGCGGGAGTGTCGATGAGCAGTTCTTC. Translating gives CASSLTASGSVDEQFF. This chain connects TRBV7-3 to TRBJ2-1; 10 positions agree with TRBD2. CDR3 length: 16 residues. CDR1 is SGHTA, CDR2 FQGTGA, per germline. Trimming cost V 0 bases and J 8 bases; bases outside gene matches: 7.